Below, 2 T cell receptor beta chains from the same sample are listed, as sequenced in a study of T cells after yellow fever vaccination. TCRdb re-called the 5' RACE reads with MiXCR, one entry per CDR3 protein. The top ten clones hold more than 0.8% of a sample with under 300,000 distinct CDR3 sequences, 6.9% of them seen once. The specimen was CD4+ T cells sorted from PBMCs, collected 15 days after the yellow fever booster vaccination. These receptors were obtained from a young man who received the YFV17D yellow fever vaccine.

This clonotype was observed a few times. The J gene is TRBJ2-2, the V gene TRBV12-3 or TRBV12-4, with D perhaps matching TRBD2 (6 bases). The CDR3 extends over 21 amino acids. V lost 4 bases and J 1 base, leaving 28 bases between the germline ends. The CDR3 DNA reads TGTGCCAGCAGTTCCCAACCCAAGTTGTTCGGGAGTAGAAAGAACACCGGGGAGCTGTTTTTT. This gives the protein CASSSQPKLFGSRKNTGELFF.

In its sample, this clonotype was seen many times. The gene calls are TRBV5-1 and TRBJ2-7; a weak D match, TRBD2 (6 bases). Trimming pared 4 bases from V and 1 base from J, leaving 12 bases between. Looked up from germline, CDR1 is SGHRS and CDR2 is YFSETQ. The CDR3 contains 14 residues. CDR3 in DNA: TGCGCCAGCAGCCAGGGACTGCTTTCCTACGAGCAGTACTTC. Its protein is CASSQGLLSYEQYF.